Listed here are 14 T cell receptor beta chains from one sample, sequenced in a study of blood T cell repertoires in COVID-19. Only in-frame clones appear in the TCRdb table, and some are missing; sequencing was by immunoSEQ multiplex PCR. The data contain under 200,000 clones, around 84% of them singletons. The specimen was PBMCs or T cells enriched from blood (not recorded which). Receptors were obtained from a man aged 50-60 years who had recovered from COVID-19.

The rearrangement uses TRBV6-1 and TRBJ1-1; D is unclear. The CDR3 contains 14 residues. The V gene lost 2 bases and the J gene lost 13 bases, with 20 bases spanning the gap. CDR1 MNHNS and CDR2 SASEGT come from the germline V gene. The CDR3 nucleotides are TGTGCCAGCAGTGAACCTCACTCCTCTGGTAGCTTTTTCTTT. This encodes CASSEPHSSGSFFF.

The chain has TRBV19 and TRBJ2-7, with 11 bases aligning to TRBD1. CDR1 and CDR2 from the germline V gene are LNHDA and SQIVND (reference sequence). This CDR3 has 15 residues. V lost 6 bases to trimming and J lost 4 bases; unmatched junction nucleotides: 8. The CDR3 sequence is CASSPWTGGIYEQYF. Written as DNA, the CDR3 is TGTGCCAGTAGCCCATGGACAGGGGGCATATACGAGCAGTACTTC.

This clone was found a few times. The same CDR3 is also encoded by other DNA sequences in this sample. The rearrangement joins TRBV4-1 to TRBJ1-5; 8 bases are a match to TRBD1. The trim removed 0 bases at V and 0 bases at J, leaving 4 bases unmatched. The CDR3 is 17 residues long. Germline V gene sequence: CDR1 MGHRA, CDR2 YSYEKL. CDR3 nucleotides: TGCGCCAGCAGCCAAGAACGGACAGGGAGTAGCAATCAGCCCCAGCATTTT. This translates into CASSQERTGSSNQPQHF.

The rearrangement uses TRBV2 and TRBJ1-2, with TRBD1 as a possible D gene (6 bases). Per the germline V gene, CDR1 is SNHLY and CDR2 is FYNNEI. CDR3 length: 14 amino acids. The ends were cut back, 5 bases at V and 2 bases at J, with 12 bases in the middle. The DNA of the CDR3 is TGTGCCAGCAGTATTGGGGGGGCCAACTATGGCTACACCTTC. Residues: CASSIGGANYGYTF.

The genes are TRBV7-9 and TRBJ2-1; 7 bases align to TRBD2. CDR3 length: 17 amino acids. Per germline, CDR1 SEHNR and CDR2 FQNEAQ (reference sequence). Unmatched junction bases numbered 11, after V lost 4 bases and J lost 2 bases. The CDR3 loop is CASSYPNSGPAYNEQFF. The CDR3 bases are TGTGCCAGCAGCTACCCGAATAGCGGGCCCGCCTACAATGAGCAGTTCTTC. Filled out from reference TRBV7-9 and TRBJ2-1, the complete variable domain reads DTGVSQNPRHKITKRGQNVTFRCDPISEHNRLYWYRQTLGQGPEFLTYFQNEAQLEKSRLLSDRFSAERPKGSFSTLEIQRTEQGDSAMYLCASSYPNSGPAYNEQFFGPGTRLTVL.

The chain recombines TRBV25-1 with TRBJ1-3; D is unclear. The V and J ends lost 1 base and 1 base respectively, with 5 bases between them. The CDR3 covers 14 residues. The germline gives CDR1 MGHDK, CDR2 SYGVNS. CDR3 in amino acids: CASSEWASGNTIYF. CDR3 in DNA: TGTGCCAGCAGTGAATGGGCTTCTGGAAACACCATATATTTT.

This clone occurred once. V is TRBV7-9 and J is TRBJ1-5; 10 bases map to TRBD1. Germline CDR1 SEHNR, CDR2 FQNEAQ (reference sequence). Germline trimming cut 3 bases from V and 5 bases from J; bases unmatched to any gene: 10. The CDR3 is 17 residues long. CDR3 residues: CASSLGTGAEYYQPQHF. Written as DNA, the CDR3 is TGTGCCAGCAGCTTGGGGACAGGGGCCGAGTACTATCAGCCCCAGCATTTT.

This chain's CDR3 is CASSLGPPNYGYTF. CDR3 in DNA: TGTGCCAGCAGCTTAGGGCCTCCAAACTATGGCTACACCTTC. The chain combines TRBV7-2 with TRBJ1-2; D gene unclear. The germline V and J ends were trimmed by 1 base and 2 bases, with 8 bases remaining between them. Per the germline V gene, CDR1 is SGHTA and CDR2 is FQGNSA. This CDR3 has 14 amino acids.

Remarks on this clone: The same CDR3 arises from other DNA sequences in this sample as well. The CDR3 here is CASSRDRKNTEAFF. CDR3 DNA sequence: TGTGCCAGCTCTCGTGACAGGAAGAACACTGAAGCTTTCTTT. The chain has TRBV18 and TRBJ1-1, with D possibly being TRBD1 (6 bases). Trimming cost V 6 bases and J 1 base, with 12 bases left between them. The CDR3 runs 14 residues. CDR1 is KGHSH, CDR2 LQKENI, per germline.

This clone was detected only once. The gene calls are TRBV18 and TRBJ1-2, with a weak D call TRBD1 (5 bases). In germline, CDR1 is KGHSH, CDR2 LQKENI. Trimming shortened V by 2 bases and J by 1 base, and 11 bases separated the two germline ends. The CDR3 is 15 amino acids. The CDR3 sequence is CASSPGADGNYGYTF. Written as DNA, the CDR3 is TGTGCCAGCTCACCAGGGGCGGATGGTAACTATGGCTACACCTTC.

The chain links TRBV5-4 to TRBJ2-3; TRBD1 is a possible D gene (6 bases). The CDR3 sequence is 16 residues long. The germline V gene has CDR1 SGHNT and CDR2 YYREEE (reference sequence). The V and J ends lost 3 bases and 1 base respectively, with 15 bases between them. The chain's CDR3 is CASSSQARTGTDTQYF. The CDR3 coding sequence is TGTGCCAGCAGCTCGCAGGCCCGGACAGGCACAGATACGCAGTATTTT. The entire variable domain, with the rest obtained from reference TRBV5-4 and TRBJ2-3, is as follows: ETGVTQSPTHLIKTRGQQVTLRCSSQSGHNTVSWYQQALGQGPQFIFQYYREEENGRGNFPPRFSGLQFPNYSSELNVNALELDDSALYLCASSSQARTGTDTQYFGPGTRLTVL.

This chain uses TRBV27 with TRBJ2-3, with 10 bases lining up with TRBD2. Trimming at V came to 5 bases and at J to 4 bases, leaving 6 bases not matched to a gene. The CDR3 runs 15 residues. Per the germline V gene, CDR1 is MNHEY and CDR2 is SMNVEV (reference sequence). In DNA form, the CDR3 reads TGTGCCAGCAGTATAGCGGGGGGAGGCGCAGATACGCAGTATTTT. This encodes CASSIAGGGADTQYF.

This chain links TRBV4-2 with TRBJ2-1; D is perhaps TRBD2 (6 bases). The CDR3 has 13 amino acids. V was shortened by 8 bases and J by 5 bases, with 13 bases between the two germline ends. Germline assignment: CDR1 LGHNA and CDR2 YNFKEQ. The CDR3 protein is CASGGASHNEQFF. The DNA for the CDR3 is TGTGCCAGCGGAGGGGCAAGCCACAATGAGCAGTTCTTC.

This CDR3 is CASSFGTLHNEQFF. Written as DNA, the CDR3 is TGTGCCAGCAGCTTCGGGACATTGCACAATGAGCAGTTCTTC. The chain employs TRBV6-6 and TRBJ2-1, with D perhaps TRBD1 (6 bases). The CDR3 extends over 14 amino acids. Germline CDR1 and CDR2: MNHNY and SVGAGI (reference sequence). Deletions cut 6 bases from V and 5 bases from J, with 14 bases between.